This record concerns one TCR beta chain sequence. Antigen: not known. This record comes from a study of neoadjuvant anti-PD-1 for oral cavity cancer. Study-level points and caveats: Higher pretreatment blood Treg/Th17 ratios correlated with higher pretreatment blood and lower post-treatment tumor TCRbeta clonality.

The time point: after neoadjuvant nivolumab, at surgical resection. The patients had HPV-negative, locally advanced oral cavity squamous cell carcinoma. The CDR3 contains 10 residues. The germline V gene encodes CDR1 LNHDA and CDR2 SQIVND (reference sequence). V lost 3 bases and J 13 bases, leaving 10 bases between the germline ends. Some clones are missing from TCRdb's copy, which holds only in-frame ones; the method was immunoSEQ multiplex PCR. The repertoire has around 13,000 clones, approximately 73% of them found once; the top ten carry over 2%. The chain is built from TRBV19 and TRBJ2-7; D unclear. This clonotype was obtained from a person aged 40 to 85 with oral cavity squamous cell carcinoma. The source was PBMCs, collected after nivolumab (anti-PD-1) treatment. CDR3 bases: TGTGCCAGTAGTATTGTTGGATGCTACTTC. It yields the protein CASSIVGCYF.